These 9 T cell receptor beta chains share one sample of origin, sequenced in a study of blood T cell repertoires in COVID-19. The repertoire was sequenced with immunoSEQ multiplex PCR; TCRdb's copy has only in-frame clones and lacks some. The sample has about 150,000 clones, roughly 78% seen once. Input material: peripheral blood. All receptors derive from a man older than 75 with acute or convalescent COVID-19.

The chain carries TRBV28 and TRBJ1-2; no reliable D call. The CDR3 totals 15 residues. Germline V gene data show CDR1 as MDHEN and CDR2 as SYDVKM. Between the trimmed V and J ends, which lost 3 bases and 0 bases, there was a span of 11 bases. In DNA form, the CDR3 reads TGTGCCAGCAGTTTGGCGGGCGGGACTAACTATGGCTACACCTTC. This gives the protein CASSLAGGTNYGYTF.

Regarding this clone: The sample holds other DNA sequences that translate to the same CDR3. The rearrangement uses TRBV5-5 and TRBJ2-1; 10 bases match TRBD1. Germline lookup yields CDR1 SGHKS and CDR2 YYEKEE (reference sequence). The CDR3 sequence is 15 residues long. J gave up 5 bases and V 2 bases, and 4 bases lay outside the gene matches. The CDR3 loop is CASSFGQGVDNEQFF. The CDR3, as DNA: TGTGCCAGCAGCTTCGGACAGGGGGTGGACAATGAGCAGTTCTTC.

The genes are TRBV19 and TRBJ1-6, with 7 bases aligning to TRBD1. The germline gives CDR1 LNHDA, CDR2 SQIVND (reference sequence). The CDR3 is 14 amino acids. Losses at the gene ends were 5 bases for V and 6 bases for J; bases not matched to a gene: 4. CDR3 sequence reads: CASSQGGTNSPLHF. Here the CDR3 DNA reads TGTGCCAGTAGTCAGGGGGGCACTAATTCACCCCTCCACTTT. Filled out from reference TRBV19 and TRBJ1-6, the complete variable domain reads DGGITQSPKYLFRKEGQNVTLSCEQNLNHDAMYWYRQDPGQGLRLIYYSQIVNDFQKGDIAEGYSVSREKKESFPLTVTSAQKNPTAFYLCASSQGGTNSPLHFGNGTRLTVT.

V is TRBV7-2 and J is TRBJ2-7; 8 bases fit TRBD1. V lost 5 bases, J lost 6 bases, and 9 bases stayed unmatched. This CDR3 is built from 14 residues. CDR1 and CDR2 from the germline V gene are SGHTA and FQGNSA. CDR3 sequence: CASSGGQGSREQYF. For the CDR3, the DNA is TGTGCCAGCAGCGGCGGACAGGGTTCCCGCGAGCAGTACTTC.

The chain combines TRBV18 with TRBJ1-2; TRBD1 matches 7 bases. The V gene end was trimmed by 6 bases and the J gene end by 0 bases; junction bases not matched to a gene: 4. CDR3 length equals 14 residues. Germline CDR1 and CDR2: KGHSH and LQKENI. The CDR3 spells CASSPGTANYGYTF. As DNA, the CDR3 is TGTGCCAGCTCCCCCGGGACAGCTAACTATGGCTACACCTTC.

The V and J genes are TRBV18 and TRBJ1-5; D is possibly TRBD1 (6 bases). CDR3 length: 16 amino acids. Germline V CDR1 and CDR2: KGHSH, LQKENI. V lost 5 bases and J 5 bases, leaving 19 bases between the germline ends. The DNA for the CDR3 is TGTGCCAGCTCAATGCGACAGGACCGCCGGGATCAGCCCCAGCATTTT. Residues: CASSMRQDRRDQPQHF.

In the case of this clone: The sample contains more than one DNA sequence encoding this CDR3. This chain uses TRBV11-3 with TRBJ2-5, with D possibly being TRBD1 (5 bases). V lost 5 bases to trimming and J lost 2 bases, with 9 bases between them. This CDR3 has 13 amino acids. Germline V lookup: CDR1 SGHNT, CDR2 YENEEA. The CDR3 sequence is CASSRDSQETQYF. The CDR3 coding sequence is TGTGCCAGCAGCCGAGACAGTCAAGAGACCCAGTACTTC.

The chain couples TRBV5-6 to TRBJ1-5; unclear D gene. CDR1 SGHDT and CDR2 YYEEEE come from the germline V gene. The V end lost 0 bases, the J end lost 3 bases, and 10 bases lay between the germline ends. CDR3 size: 15 residues. CDR3 loop: CASSLGGWDNQPQHF. The CDR3 bases are TGTGCCAGCAGCTTGGGAGGGTGGGACAATCAGCCCCAGCATTTT.

The chain is built from TRBV5-1 and TRBJ2-5, with 7 bases aligning to TRBD1. The CDR3 contains 15 residues. Germline CDR1 SGHRS, CDR2 YFSETQ. V dropped 4 bases and J dropped 4; count of bases not matched to a gene: 10. The CDR3 loop reads CASSTRTGLIETQYF. CDR3 DNA: TGCGCCAGCAGCACTCGGACAGGATTAATAGAGACCCAGTACTTC.